This TCR beta chain came from a study of cytomegalovirus exposure and HLA in healthy donors. On this clone itself: Its antigen is unidentified.

Findings and limits, study-wide: In vitro checks showed that a few CMV-associated chains really do target CMV antigens. Most subjects' HLA-A and HLA-B alleles were reportedly predicted from TCR beta sequences. Common viral pathogens seemed to be connected with several of the most significant clusters, according to a later analysis. Data from an earlier analysis indicated that most TCR beta V segments were productive either about 87% or about 30% of the time.

The primer mix had 60 Vbeta and 13 Jbeta primers. Assay: immunoSEQ multiplex PCR; the TCRdb copy retains only in-frame clones and omits some. The sample consists of approximately 190,000 clones, roughly 74% of them appearing once. V was clipped by 2 bases and J by 0 bases, with 4 bases between them. The CDR3 is 13 amino acids. CDR1 is MNHNY, CDR2 SVGAGI, per germline (reference sequence). The chain carries TRBV6-6 and TRBJ1-2; unclear D gene. The TCR comes from a woman in her 30s in good health and CMV-seronegative. The sample comprised PBMCs. CDR3 nucleotide sequence: TGTGCCAGCAGTTACCGGGCTAACTATGGCTACACCTTC. It encodes CASSYRANYGYTF.